Sequencing of this TCR beta chain was carried out in a study of a mutant IDH1 vaccine in newly diagnosed glioma. Study-level background: Vaccination started 4-6 weeks after radiotherapy alone, or with temozolomide cycles. Patients under treatment included roughly 62% males and 37.5% females and had a mean age of around 37 years.

The repertoire was sequenced with immunoSEQ multiplex PCR; TCRdb's copy has only in-frame clones and lacks some. This table holds 25,000 to 35,000 clones, 70% to 90% found once. Study-level findings and limits: There seemed to be no relation between pseudoprogression and changes in top peripheral T cell clonotypes.

Time point indicated: week 5, during vaccination. Topical imiquimod accompanied each vaccine dose, which consisted of 300 ug of mutant IDH1 20-mer peptide. Tumors from donors were new WHO grade 3 or 4 IDH1-mutant astrocytomas with ATRX loss. Worth noting for this clone: What it recognizes is unknown.

Trimming left V 2 bases short and J 4 bases short, with 15 bases between. Germline V gene data show CDR1 as MNHEY and CDR2 as SVGAGI. CDR3 length equals 16 residues. The V gene is TRBV6-5, the J gene TRBJ1-3; D is perhaps TRBD1 (6 bases). The starting material was PBMCs, obtained from a glioma patient whose treatment included an IDH1 peptide vaccine. This TCR was sampled from a man younger than 30 with glioma. DNA for the CDR3: TGTGCCAGCAGTTACACAGGGCATACGCCGGGAAACACCATATATTTT. Protein product: CASSYTGHTPGNTIYF.